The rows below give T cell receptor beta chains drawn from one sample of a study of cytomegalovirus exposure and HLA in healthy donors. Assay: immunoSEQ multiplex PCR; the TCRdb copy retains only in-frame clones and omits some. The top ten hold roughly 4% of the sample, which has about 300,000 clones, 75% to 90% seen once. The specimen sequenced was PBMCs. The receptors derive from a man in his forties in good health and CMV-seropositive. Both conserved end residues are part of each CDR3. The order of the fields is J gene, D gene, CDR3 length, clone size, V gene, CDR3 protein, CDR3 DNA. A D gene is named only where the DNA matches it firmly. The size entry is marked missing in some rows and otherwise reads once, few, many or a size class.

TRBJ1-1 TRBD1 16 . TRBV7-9 CASSPRDRGRGTEAFF TGCGCCAGCAGCCCCCGGGACAGGGGGCGAGGCACTGAAGCTTTCTTT
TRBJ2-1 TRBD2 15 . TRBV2 CASQPVAGGYNEQFF TGTGCCAGCCAACCAGTAGCGGGAGGGTACAATGAGCAGTTCTTC
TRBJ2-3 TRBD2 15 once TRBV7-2 CASSFVREAGDTQYF TGTGCCAGCAGCTTTGTCCGGGAGGCGGGGGATACGCAGTATTTT
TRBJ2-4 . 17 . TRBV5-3 CARSLGPAVLAKNIQYF TGTGCCAGAAGCTTGGGCCCGGCGGTCCTAGCCAAAAACATTCAGTACTTC
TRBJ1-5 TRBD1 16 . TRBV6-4 CASSRGKGQWNQPQHF TGTGCCAGCAGCCGGGGGAAGGGACAGTGGAATCAGCCCCAGCATTTT
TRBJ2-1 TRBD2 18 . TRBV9 CASSVGTSGSSSYNEQFF TGTGCCAGCAGCGTGGGGACTAGCGGGAGTTCCTCCTACAATGAGCAGTTCTTC
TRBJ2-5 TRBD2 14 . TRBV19 CASSIGTSQETQYF TGTGCCAGTAGTATAGGGACTAGTCAAGAGACCCAGTACTTC
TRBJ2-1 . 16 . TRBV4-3 CASSRFMVRVEDEQFF TGCGCCAGCAGCCGGTTTATGGTAAGAGTGGAGGATGAGCAGTTCTTC
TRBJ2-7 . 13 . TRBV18 CASSPDDSREQYF TGTGCCAGCTCACCGGACGACAGTCGCGAGCAGTACTTC
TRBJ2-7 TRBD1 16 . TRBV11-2 CASSSLTGTGAYEQYF TGTGCCAGCAGCTCCTTGACCGGGACAGGGGCCTACGAGCAGTACTTC
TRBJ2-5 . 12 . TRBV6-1 CAAGRNLETQYF TGTGCCGCAGGAAGGAATTTGGAGACCCAGTACTTC
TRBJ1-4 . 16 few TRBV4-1 CASSQDIGAANEKLFF TGCGCCAGCAGCCAAGATATTGGGGCCGCTAATGAAAAACTGTTTTTT
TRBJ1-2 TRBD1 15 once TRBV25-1 CASSGRQGVGYGYTF TGTGCCAGCAGTGGACGACAGGGGGTGGGGTATGGCTACACCTTC
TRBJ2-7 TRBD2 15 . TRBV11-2 CASSALTGGLYEQYF TGTGCCAGCAGCGCCCTGACGGGAGGGTTATACGAGCAGTACTTC
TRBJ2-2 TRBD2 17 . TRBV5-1 CASSEGLAGGPGGELFF TGCGCCAGCAGCGAGGGACTAGCGGGAGGGCCAGGCGGGGAGCTGTTTTTT
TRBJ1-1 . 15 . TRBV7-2 CASSLLWQGRTEAFF TGTGCCAGCAGCTTGTTATGGCAGGGTAGAACTGAAGCTTTCTTT
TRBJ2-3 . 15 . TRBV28 CASSSQQGTADTQYF TGTGCCAGCAGTTCCCAACAGGGTACCGCAGATACGCAGTATTTT
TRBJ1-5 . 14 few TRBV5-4 CASSIQGEGQPQHF TGTGCCAGCAGCATACAGGGAGAAGGTCAGCCCCAGCATTTT
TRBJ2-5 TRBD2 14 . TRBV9 CASSPGGFQETQYF TGTGCCAGCTCACCGGGGGGTTTCCAAGAGACCCAGTACTTC
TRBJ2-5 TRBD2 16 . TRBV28 CASSLPQRAGGETQYF TGTGCCAGCAGTTTACCCCAACGAGCGGGAGGTGAGACCCAGTACTTC
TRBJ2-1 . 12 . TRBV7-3 CASSPDFNEQFF TGTGCCAGCAGCCCAGACTTCAATGAGCAGTTCTTC
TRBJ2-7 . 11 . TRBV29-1 CSVGGPYEQYF TGCAGCGTTGGTGGGCCCTACGAGCAGTACTTC
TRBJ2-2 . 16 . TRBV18 CASSPSALSNTGELFF TGTGCCAGCTCACCAAGTGCACTCTCGAACACCGGGGAGCTGTTTTTT
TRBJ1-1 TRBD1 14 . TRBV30 CAFGGDRGRTEAFF TGTGCCTTCGGAGGGGACAGGGGCAGGACTGAAGCTTTCTTT
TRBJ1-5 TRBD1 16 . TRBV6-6 CASSHLTRQGGQPQHF TGTGCCAGCAGTCATCTGACCCGACAGGGTGGGCAGCCCCAGCATTTT
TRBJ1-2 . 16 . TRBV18 CASSTDGTSMNYGYTF TGTGCCAGCTCAACCGACGGGACATCGATGAACTATGGCTACACCTTC
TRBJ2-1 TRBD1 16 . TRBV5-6 CASSPGTGLTYNEQFF TGTGCCAGCAGCCCTGGGACAGGGTTGACCTACAATGAGCAGTTCTTC
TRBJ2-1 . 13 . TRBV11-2 CASSLGLNNEQFF TGTGCCAGCAGCTTAGGACTTAACAATGAGCAGTTCTTC
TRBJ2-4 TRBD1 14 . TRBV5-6 CASSFGTGDIIQYF TGTGCCAGCAGCTTCGGGACAGGGGATATCATTCAGTACTTC
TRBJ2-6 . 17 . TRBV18 CASSPQSPYSGANVLTF TGTGCCAGCTCACCCCAATCCCCCTACTCTGGGGCCAACGTCCTGACTTTC
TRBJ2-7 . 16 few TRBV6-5 CASSSTGPVGTGEQYF TGTGCCAGCAGTTCCACCGGACCCGTTGGTACGGGGGAGCAGTACTTC
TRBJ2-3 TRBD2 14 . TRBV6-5 CASSDGRAPDTQYF TGTGCCAGCAGTGACGGGAGGGCCCCAGATACGCAGTATTTT
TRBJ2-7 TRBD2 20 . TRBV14 CASSPAAGTSGHPGVHEQYF TGTGCCAGCAGCCCGGCAGCCGGGACTAGCGGCCACCCGGGGGTCCACGAGCAGTACTTC
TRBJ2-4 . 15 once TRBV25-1 CASSFSGQGQNIQYF TGTGCCAGCAGTTTTTCAGGGCAGGGTCAAAACATTCAGTACTTC
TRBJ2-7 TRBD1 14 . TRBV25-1 CASSDRDRGYEQYF TGTGCCAGCAGTGACCGGGACAGGGGGTACGAGCAGTACTTC
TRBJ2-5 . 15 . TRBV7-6 CASSLGAGSEETQYF TGTGCCAGCAGCTTAGGTGCAGGGTCAGAAGAGACCCAGTACTTC
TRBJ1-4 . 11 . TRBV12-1 CASSSPGLLFF TGTGCCAGCAGCTCACCGGGGTTACTGTTTTTT
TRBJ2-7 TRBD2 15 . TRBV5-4 CASSYGLADSYEQYF TGTGCCAGCAGCTACGGACTAGCGGATTCCTACGAGCAGTACTTC
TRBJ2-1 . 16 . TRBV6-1 CASSAPTRRAYNEQFF TGTGCCAGCAGTGCGCCGACTAGGAGGGCCTACAATGAGCAGTTCTTC
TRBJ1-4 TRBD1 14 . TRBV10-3 CAISEGTVVEKLFF TGTGCCATCAGTGAGGGGACAGTCGTTGAAAAACTGTTTTTT
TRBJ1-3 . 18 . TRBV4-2 CASSQDGRGSRSGNTIYF TGTGCCAGCAGCCAAGATGGGAGAGGCAGCCGCTCTGGAAACACCATATATTTT
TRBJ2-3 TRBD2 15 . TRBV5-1 CASSPSGSGTDTQYF TGCGCCAGCAGCCCTAGCGGGAGCGGGACAGATACGCAGTATTTT
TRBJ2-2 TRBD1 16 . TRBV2 CASGDRQGADTGELFF TGTGCCAGCGGGGACAGACAGGGGGCGGACACCGGGGAGCTGTTTTTT
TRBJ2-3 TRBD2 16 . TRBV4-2 CASSQVTSGNTDTQYF TGTGCCAGCAGCCAAGTAACTAGCGGAAACACAGATACGCAGTATTTT
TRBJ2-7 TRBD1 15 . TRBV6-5 CASSYSSGQQYEQYF TGTGCCAGCAGTTACTCTTCGGGACAGCAGTACGAGCAGTACTTC
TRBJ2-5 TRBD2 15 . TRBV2 CASAPGLAGGETQYF TGTGCCAGCGCACCGGGACTAGCGGGAGGAGAGACCCAGTACTTC
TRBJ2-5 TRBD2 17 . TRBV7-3 CASSLIGGSTSQETQYF TGTGCCAGCAGCTTAATTGGCGGGAGTACCTCCCAAGAGACCCAGTACTTC
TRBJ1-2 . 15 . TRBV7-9 CASSFPAGSNYGYTF TGTGCCAGCAGCTTTCCTGCAGGATCTAACTATGGCTACACCTTC
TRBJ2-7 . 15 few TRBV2 CASSAEGTAAYEQYF TGTGCCAGCAGTGCTGAAGGGACTGCCGCCTACGAGCAGTACTTC
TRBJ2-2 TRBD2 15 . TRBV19 CASSRTSGNTGELFF TGTGCCAGTAGTCGGACTAGCGGTAACACCGGGGAGCTGTTTTTT
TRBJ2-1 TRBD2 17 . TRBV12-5 CASGLQTSGIWWNEQFF TGTGCTAGTGGTTTGCAGACTAGCGGGATTTGGTGGAATGAGCAGTTCTTC